A single sample is the source of the 12 T cell receptor beta chains below, sequenced in a study of T-cell reconstitution after alpha-beta-depleted transplantation in children. A library of TCRbeta sequences, prepared with unique molecular identifiers, was generated. TCRdb recomputed calls from the PCR reads with MiXCR, one row per CDR3 protein. The sample has more than 150,000 distinct CDR3 sequences; more than 6.5% are singletons. Sequences were derived from PBMCs from the stem cell graft donor, sampled from the stem cell graft. Receptors originate from a human donor who donated a stem cell graft to a child with Wiskott-Aldrich syndrome.

There are many counts of this clonotype. V is TRBV6-5 and J is TRBJ2-5; TRBD1 aligns across 8 bases. Germline CDR1 MNHEY, CDR2 SVGAGI. The CDR3 length is 14 residues. Unmatched junction bases numbered 3, after V lost 4 bases and J lost 2 bases. The CDR3 region has the DNA TGTGCCAGCAGTTCCTGGGACAGGCAAGAGACCCAGTACTTC. Residues: CASSSWDRQETQYF.

This clonotype was detected ten times or more. The chain uses TRBV5-8 and TRBJ1-5; D remains ambiguous. The V end was cut by 3 bases, the J end by 6 bases, with 13 bases between. The CDR3 runs to 14 residues. Per germline, CDR1 SGHTS and CDR2 YDEGEE. Here the CDR3 DNA reads TGTGCCAGCAGCTCACCAGAGGAGTCTCAGCCCCAGCATTTT. Translating gives CASSSPEESQPQHF.

This clonotype was picked up many times. The chain carries TRBV20-1 and TRBJ1-4; D remains ambiguous. V was trimmed by 0 bases and J by 3 bases, leaving 11 bases between them. The CDR3 totals 15 residues. Germline CDR1 is DFQATT and CDR2 is SNEGSKA (reference sequence). In DNA form, the CDR3 reads TGCAGTGCTAGAGATCTCTATAGACCTAATGAAAAACTGTTTTTT. As protein: CSARDLYRPNEKLFF.

This clonotype was detected many times. The V gene is TRBV20-1, the J gene TRBJ2-1, with TRBD2 identical over 7 bases. Germline V CDR1 and CDR2: DFQATT, SNEGSKA (reference sequence). Germline trimming cut 0 bases from V and 7 bases from J; bases unmatched to any gene: 15. The CDR3 consists of 17 residues. CDR3 DNA sequence: TGCAGTGCTAGAGACGAAAATCGGGGACTACTCGTTAATGAGCAGTTCTTC. Translated, it gives CSARDENRGLLVNEQFF.

This clonotype has just a few counts. The junction departs from the called germline gene at one end, perhaps through a read error. The chain uses TRBV18 and TRBJ2-7, with 8 bases lining up with TRBD1. CDR1 and CDR2 from the germline V gene are KGHSH and LQKENI. This CDR3 spans 14 amino acids. The CDR3 spells CASAPDRESDEQYF. The CDR3 coding sequence is TGTGCCAGCGCACCGGACAGGGAATCGGACGAGCAGTACTTC.

This chain uses TRBV7-8 with TRBJ1-3; D is perhaps TRBD1 (6 bases). The CDR3 loop spans 18 amino acids. Trimming stripped 2 bases from V and 0 bases from J, with 17 bases between. Germline values: CDR1 SGHVS, CDR2 FQNEAQ. The CDR3 region is CASSLNNGGSFSGNTIYF. The CDR3 DNA reads TGTGCCAGCAGCTTAAACAATGGGGGCAGCTTCTCTGGAAACACCATATATTTT.

This clonotype came up many times. The chain links TRBV10-3 to TRBJ2-4, with TRBD1 matching 9 bases. The V gene end was trimmed by 2 bases and the J gene end by 10 bases; junction bases not matched to a gene: 6. The CDR3 has 14 amino acids. Germline V gene sequence: CDR1 ENHRY, CDR2 SYGVKD. CDR3 sequence reads: CAISEPRDREIQYF. CDR3 DNA: TGTGCCATCAGTGAGCCACGGGACAGGGAAATTCAGTACTTC.

This clonotype was picked up a small number of times. The chain is built from TRBV2 and TRBJ2-7, with TRBD2 matching 8 bases. The CDR3 runs 17 residues. Looked up from germline, CDR1 is SNHLY and CDR2 is FYNNEI. V trimming: 6 bases; J trimming: 4 bases; junction bases outside the gene matches: 17. The CDR3 bases are TGTGCCAGCAGCGTCTCCCTCTGGCGGGAGGCTCTTTACGAGCAGTACTTC. It codes for CASSVSLWREALYEQYF.

This clonotype occurred a few times. The chain has TRBV1 and TRBJ2-7; the listed D gene, TRBD1, was not tested against the DNA. TRBV1 is assigned pseudogene status. The CDR3 contains 14 residues. For the CDR3, the DNA is TGCACCAGCAGCCAAGGGGGACAGTTCTACGAGCAGTACTTC. Its protein is CTSSQGGQFYEQYF.

In this sample, this clonotype turned up many times. This chain joins TRBV6-5 and TRBJ1-6; TRBD1 aligns across 12 bases. Per germline, CDR1 MNHEY and CDR2 SVGAGI. The CDR3 totals 15 residues. The ends lost 2 bases at V and 10 bases at J; junction bases unmatched: 3. CDR3 DNA sequence: TGTGCCAGCAGTTACGGGACAGGGGGCAGATCACCCCTCCACTTT. It codes for CASSYGTGGRSPLHF.

This clonotype appeared many times. The chain carries TRBV27 and TRBJ2-1, with no clear D. CDR3 length: 13 amino acids. V was trimmed by 1 base and J by 5 bases, leaving 6 bases between them. CDR1 is MNHEY and CDR2 is SMNVEV in the germline V gene (reference sequence). CDR3 nucleotides: TGTGCCAGCAGTTTATGGTCTAACAATGAGCAGTTCTTC. Its translation: CASSLWSNNEQFF.

A remark on this clonotype: This sequence may be a read error, since a much larger clone differs from it by one base. The gene calls are TRBV7-2 and TRBJ2-1; the D is unclear. Germline CDR1 SGHTA, CDR2 FQGNSA. The V end lost 2 bases, the J end lost 0 bases, and 11 bases lay between the germline ends. The CDR3 runs to 16 residues. The CDR3 coding sequence is TGTGCCAGCAGCTTACAACAGAGCCCCTCCTACAATGAGCAGTTCTTC. Its protein product is CASSLQQSPSYNEQFF.